A selection of T cell receptor beta chains follows, all from one sample in a study of OX40 agonist ivuxolimab in advanced cancers. TCRdb's table, derived via immunoSEQ multiplex PCR, lists solely in-frame clones and lacks some. The table lists 95,000 to 110,000 clones, approximately 90% of them singletons. The sequenced sample was CD4+ or CD8+ T cells sorted from blood, obtained in a trial of the OX40 agonist ivuxolimab. The receptors shown here come from an adult with an advanced solid tumor such as melanoma, head and neck, liver or kidney cancer. Both conserved end residues are part of each CDR3.

V: TRBV12-5; J: TRBJ1-5; length: 15; CDR3: CASGLPQTGIQPQHF
V: TRBV7-9; J: TRBJ1-1; length: 15; CDR3: CASSWTGGVSTEAFF
V: TRBV11-2; J: TRBJ1-1; length: 14; CDR3: CASSHRVLNTEAFF
V: TRBV7-8; J: TRBJ2-1; length: 17; CDR3: CASSLERASGRGGEQFF
V: TRBV10-1; J: TRBJ1-1; length: 14; CDR3: CASSADRGHTEAFF
V: TRBV9; J: .; length: 13; CDR3: CASSVGPVYEQYF
V: TRBV7-9; J: TRBJ1-2; length: 16; CDR3: CASSLGLRDSLYGYTF
V: TRBV23-1; J: TRBJ2-6; length: 19; CDR3: CASSQPRTGVSSGANVLTF
V: TRBV6-1; J: TRBJ1-4; length: 12; CDR3: CASSARGEKLFF
V: TRBV6-5; J: TRBJ1-4; length: 15; CDR3: CASSPRGTGREKLFF
V: TRBV6-1; J: TRBJ1-5; length: 14; CDR3: CASSEAGGNQPQHF
V: TRBV7-2; J: TRBJ1-1; length: 16; CDR3: CADSKREGGRNTEAFF
V: TRBV9; J: TRBJ1-2; length: 15; CDR3: CASSVVGTGGHGYTF
V: TRBV28; J: TRBJ2-7; length: 14; CDR3: CASSPFSVSYEQYF
V: TRBV18; J: TRBJ1-3; length: 17; CDR3: CASSPRTGRVAGNTIYF
V: TRBV7-2; J: TRBJ2-7; length: 13; CDR3: CASSRDRTYEQYF
V: TRBV18; J: TRBJ2-1; length: 14; CDR3: CASSPGRGYNEQFF
V: TRBV7-3; J: TRBJ1-1; length: 13; CDR3: CASSFTRDTEAFF
V: TRBV10-3; J: TRBJ2-2; length: 14; CDR3: CAISDPQGAGELFF
V: TRBV2; J: TRBJ1-2; length: 12; CDR3: CASPGQNYGYTF
V: TRBV27; J: TRBJ1-5; length: 13; CDR3: CASRRNSNQPQHF
V: TRBV7-8; J: TRBJ2-2; length: 17; CDR3: CASSSQGGGTNTGELFF
V: TRBV7-6; J: TRBJ2-3; length: 13; CDR3: CASSLITTDTQYF
V: TRBV27; J: TRBJ2-3; length: 14; CDR3: CASSLRGNADTQYF
V: TRBV5-6; J: TRBJ1-1; length: 15; CDR3: CASSLDGGAYTEAFF
V: TRBV7-8; J: .; length: 14; CDR3: CASSYTGSSYEQYF
V: TRBV29-1; J: TRBJ2-1; length: 12; CDR3: CSVEDRVSEQFF
V: TRBV19; J: TRBJ2-7; length: 16; CDR3: CASSILYRAESYEQYF
V: TRBV27; J: TRBJ2-7; length: 17; CDR3: CASSLAVRYSGTYEQYF
V: TRBV5-1; J: TRBJ2-7; length: 14; CDR3: CASSSTGQGYEQYF
V: TRBV14; J: TRBJ1-3; length: 15; CDR3: CASSQGTFAGNTIYF
V: TRBV7-3; J: TRBJ1-2; length: 12; CDR3: CASTRGGNGYTF
V: TRBV7-5; J: TRBJ1-6; length: 16; CDR3: CARSLGWFSYNSPLHF
V: TRBV15; J: TRBJ1-2; length: 14; CDR3: CATSARDSSYGYTF
V: TRBV9; J: TRBJ2-2; length: 18; CDR3: CASSVGPSRDRGSGELFF
V: TRBV10-3; J: TRBJ2-5; length: 14; CDR3: CAISYGTGEETQYF
V: TRBV6-1; J: TRBJ1-3; length: 17; CDR3: CASSGLVGASAGNTIYF
V: TRBV27; J: TRBJ1-5; length: 15; CDR3: CASSLEGEGNQPQHF
V: TRBV4-3; J: TRBJ1-1; length: 15; CDR3: CASSQDRGRAAEAFF
V: TRBV30; J: TRBJ1-2; length: 16; CDR3: CAWSTGLNLANYGYTF
V: TRBV7-3; J: TRBJ2-1; length: 19; CDR3: CASSLVWTSGRSSYNEQFF
V: TRBV28; J: TRBJ2-2; length: 17; CDR3: CASSFGTSGKNTGELFF
V: TRBV5-1; J: TRBJ1-4; length: 16; CDR3: CASSLGTGGTNEKLFF
V: TRBV7-3; J: TRBJ2-5; length: 13; CDR3: CASSPGQGGTQYF
V: TRBV9; J: TRBJ2-3; length: 14; CDR3: CASRGSASTDTQYF